The rows below give T cell receptor beta chains drawn from one sample of a study of cytomegalovirus exposure and HLA in healthy donors. Clones were read by immunoSEQ multiplex PCR, and TCRdb kept only the in-frame ones, dropping some. The sample shows approximately 120,000 clones, over 60% of them seen only once. Sequenced input: PBMCs. The receptors come from a man aged 35 to 55 in good health and CMV-seropositive. Both conserved end residues are part of each CDR3. D genes are given only for firm matches. Size values are once, few and many counts, or a class for expanded clones, and some rows have none.

d_gene	abundance	v_gene	j_gene	CDR3aa	CDR3nt
-	-	TRBV5-6	TRBJ1-2	CASSPRTGDIGYTF	TGTGCCAGCAGCCCCAGGACGGGGGATATTGGCTACACCTTC
-	-	TRBV7-2	TRBJ2-7	CASSLAAQGLNF	TGTGCCAGCAGCTTAGCGGCGCAGGGTTTAAACTTC
TRBD1	-	TRBV4-3	TRBJ1-3	CASSRQTGLSGNTIYF	TGCGCCAGCAGCCGACAGACAGGGCTCTCTGGAAACACCATATATTTT
TRBD1	-	TRBV5-1	TRBJ1-3	CAIGDRVAGNTIYF	TGCGCCATCGGGGACAGGGTGGCTGGAAACACCATATATTTT
TRBD2	-	TRBV5-1	TRBJ2-1	CASSRLTSGGGNEQFF	TGCGCCAGCAGCAGATTGACTAGCGGGGGAGGGAATGAGCAGTTCTTC
TRBD1	-	TRBV7-2	TRBJ2-2	CASSTRGYTGELFF	TGTGCCAGCAGCACCAGGGGGTACACCGGGGAGCTGTTTTTT
TRBD1	-	TRBV19	TRBJ2-7	CASSINQGETYEQYF	TGTGCCAGTAGTATTAACCAGGGGGAAACCTACGAGCAGTACTTC
-	-	TRBV10-3	TRBJ1-3	CAISESIQISGNTIYF	TGTGCCATCAGTGAGTCGATCCAGATCTCTGGAAACACCATATATTTT
TRBD1	-	TRBV19	TRBJ2-7	CASSIRTGIGLREQYF	TGTGCCAGTAGTATCCGGACAGGAATAGGACTTCGCGAGCAGTACTTC
-	once	TRBV10-3	TRBJ1-2	CATNRDVYGYTF	TGTGCCACGAACAGGGATGTCTATGGCTACACCTTC
TRBD2	few	TRBV11-2	TRBJ2-5	CASSPRQAGAGETQYF	TGTGCCAGCAGCCCCCGCCAAGCGGGGGCGGGAGAGACCCAGTACTTC
-	once	TRBV28	TRBJ2-7	CASSLPQGTYEQYF	TGTGCCAGCAGTTTACCGCAGGGGACCTACGAGCAGTACTTC
-	-	TRBV18	TRBJ1-1	CASQNKQGTTEAFF	TGTGCCAGCCAAAATAAGCAGGGCACCACTGAAGCTTTCTTT